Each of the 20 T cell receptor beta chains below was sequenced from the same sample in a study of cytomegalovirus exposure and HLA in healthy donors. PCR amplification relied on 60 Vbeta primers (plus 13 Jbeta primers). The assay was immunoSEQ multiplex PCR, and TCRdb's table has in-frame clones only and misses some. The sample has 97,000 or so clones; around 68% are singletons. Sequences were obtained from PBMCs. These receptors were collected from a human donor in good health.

The chain's CDR3 is CASSAKETQYF. Written as DNA, the CDR3 is TGTGCCAGCAGTGCCAAAGAGACCCAGTACTTC. V and J are TRBV25-1 and TRBJ2-5; no reliable D call. Looked up from germline, CDR1 is MGHDK and CDR2 is SYGVNS. CDR3 length: 11 amino acids. V was pared by 4 bases and J by 3 bases, with 3 bases between.

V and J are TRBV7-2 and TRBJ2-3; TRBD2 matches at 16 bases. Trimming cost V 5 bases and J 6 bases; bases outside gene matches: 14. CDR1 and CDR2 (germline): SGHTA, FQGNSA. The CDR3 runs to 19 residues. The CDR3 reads CASSGGQGLAGGPSDTQYF. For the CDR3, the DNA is TGTGCCAGCAGCGGGGGACAGGGACTAGCGGGAGGGCCCTCGGATACGCAGTATTTT.

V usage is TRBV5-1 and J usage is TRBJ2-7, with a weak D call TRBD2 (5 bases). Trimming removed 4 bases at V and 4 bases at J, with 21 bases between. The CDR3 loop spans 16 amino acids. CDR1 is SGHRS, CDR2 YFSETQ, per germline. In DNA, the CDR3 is TGCGCCAGCAGCGAGGCAGAGCGGCCAACCCGGTACGAGCAGTACTTC. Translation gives CASSEAERPTRYEQYF.

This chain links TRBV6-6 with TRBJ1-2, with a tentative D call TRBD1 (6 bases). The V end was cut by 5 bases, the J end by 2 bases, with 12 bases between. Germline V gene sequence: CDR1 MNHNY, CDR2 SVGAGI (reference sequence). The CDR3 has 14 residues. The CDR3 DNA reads TGTGCCAGCAGTAAAACTCAGGGGAACTATGGCTACACCTTC. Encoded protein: CASSKTQGNYGYTF.

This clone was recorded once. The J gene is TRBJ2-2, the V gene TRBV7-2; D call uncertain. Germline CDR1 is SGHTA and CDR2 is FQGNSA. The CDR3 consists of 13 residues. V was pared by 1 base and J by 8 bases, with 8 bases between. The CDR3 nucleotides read TGTGCCAGCAGCTTAGTAGGCGGAGGGGAGCTGTTTTTT. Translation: CASSLVGGGELFF.

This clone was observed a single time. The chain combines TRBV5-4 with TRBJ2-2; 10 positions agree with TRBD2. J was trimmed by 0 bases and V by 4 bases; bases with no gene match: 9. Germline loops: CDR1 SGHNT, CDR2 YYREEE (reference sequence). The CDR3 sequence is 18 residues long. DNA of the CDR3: TGTGCCAGCAGCCCGGGACTAGCGCAAATCGCGAACACCGGGGAGCTGTTTTTT. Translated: CASSPGLAQIANTGELFF.

CDR3: CASSLEPGSHGYTF. As DNA, the CDR3 is TGTGCCAGCAGCTTAGAGCCGGGGAGTCATGGCTACACCTTC. The rearrangement uses TRBV11-2 and TRBJ1-2; D is uncertain. V was trimmed by 0 bases and J by 6 bases, leaving 11 bases between them. The CDR3 is 14 residues long. Germline loops: CDR1 SGHAT, CDR2 FQNNGV.

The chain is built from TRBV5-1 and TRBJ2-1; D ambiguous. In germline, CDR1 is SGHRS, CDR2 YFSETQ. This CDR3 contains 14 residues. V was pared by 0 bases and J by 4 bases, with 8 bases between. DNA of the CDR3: TGCGCCAGCAGCTTGGCGACGGGTTACAATGAGCAGTTCTTC. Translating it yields CASSLATGYNEQFF.

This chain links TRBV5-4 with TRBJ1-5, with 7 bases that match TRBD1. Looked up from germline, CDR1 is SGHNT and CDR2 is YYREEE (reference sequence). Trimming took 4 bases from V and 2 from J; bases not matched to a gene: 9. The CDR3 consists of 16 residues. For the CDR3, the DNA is TGTGCCAGCAGCGTACAGGGGTCGGGCGGCAATCAGCCCCAGCATTTT. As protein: CASSVQGSGGNQPQHF.

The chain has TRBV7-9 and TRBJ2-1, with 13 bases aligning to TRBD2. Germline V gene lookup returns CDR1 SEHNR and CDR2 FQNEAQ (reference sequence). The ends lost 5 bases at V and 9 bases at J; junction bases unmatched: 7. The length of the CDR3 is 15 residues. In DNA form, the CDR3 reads TGTGCCAGCAGCACAGGACTAGCGGGAGTCAGTGAGCAGTTCTTC. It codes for CASSTGLAGVSEQFF.

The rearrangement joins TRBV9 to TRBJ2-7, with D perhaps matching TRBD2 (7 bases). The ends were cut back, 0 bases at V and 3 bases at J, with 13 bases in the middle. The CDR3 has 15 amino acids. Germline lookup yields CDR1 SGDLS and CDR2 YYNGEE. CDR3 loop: CASSVGSGEGYEQYF. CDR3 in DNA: TGTGCCAGCAGCGTAGGATCAGGGGAGGGCTACGAGCAGTACTTC.

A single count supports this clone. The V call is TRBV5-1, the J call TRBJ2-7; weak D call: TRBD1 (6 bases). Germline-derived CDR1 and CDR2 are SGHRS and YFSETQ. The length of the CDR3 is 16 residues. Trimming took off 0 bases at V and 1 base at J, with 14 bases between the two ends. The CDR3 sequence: CASSLGDRRNSYEQYF. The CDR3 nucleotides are TGCGCCAGCAGCTTGGGAGACAGGCGGAATTCCTACGAGCAGTACTTC.

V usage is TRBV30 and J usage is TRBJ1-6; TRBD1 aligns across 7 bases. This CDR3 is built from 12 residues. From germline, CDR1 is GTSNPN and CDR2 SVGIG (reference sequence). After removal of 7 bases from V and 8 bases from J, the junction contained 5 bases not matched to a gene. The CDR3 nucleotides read TGTGCCTTAGACAGGGACCATTCACCCCTCCACTTT. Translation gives CALDRDHSPLHF.

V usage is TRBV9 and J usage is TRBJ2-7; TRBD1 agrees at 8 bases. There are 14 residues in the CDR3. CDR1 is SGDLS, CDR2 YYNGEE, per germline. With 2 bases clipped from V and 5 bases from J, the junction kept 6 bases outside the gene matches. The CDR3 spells CASSVGQGSNEQYF. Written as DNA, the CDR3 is TGTGCCAGCAGCGTCGGACAGGGCAGTAACGAGCAGTACTTC.

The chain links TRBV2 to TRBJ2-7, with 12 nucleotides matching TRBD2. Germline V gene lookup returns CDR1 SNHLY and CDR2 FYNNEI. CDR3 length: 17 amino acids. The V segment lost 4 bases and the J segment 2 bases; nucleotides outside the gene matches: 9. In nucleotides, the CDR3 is TGTGCCAGCAGTGGTGGACTAGCGGGATTCGTTGCCTACGAGCAGTACTTC. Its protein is CASSGGLAGFVAYEQYF.

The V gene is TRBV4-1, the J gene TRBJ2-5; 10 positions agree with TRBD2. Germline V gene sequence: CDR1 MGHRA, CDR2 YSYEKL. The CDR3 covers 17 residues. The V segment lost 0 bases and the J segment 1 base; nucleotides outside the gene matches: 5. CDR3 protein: CASSQDRTSGSQETQYF. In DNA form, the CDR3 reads TGCGCCAGCAGCCAAGATAGGACTAGCGGCAGCCAAGAGACCCAGTACTTC.

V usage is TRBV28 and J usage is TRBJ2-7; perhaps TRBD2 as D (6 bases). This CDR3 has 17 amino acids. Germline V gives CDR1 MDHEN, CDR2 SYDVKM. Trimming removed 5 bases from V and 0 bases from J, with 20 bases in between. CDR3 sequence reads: CASSGAGAGKSSYEQYF. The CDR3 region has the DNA TGTGCCAGCAGTGGGGCTGGGGCGGGGAAGAGCTCCTACGAGCAGTACTTC.

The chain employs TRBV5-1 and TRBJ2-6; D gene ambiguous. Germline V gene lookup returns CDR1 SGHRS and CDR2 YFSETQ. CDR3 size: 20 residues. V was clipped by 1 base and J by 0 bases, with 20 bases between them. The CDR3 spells CASSLSVWAGISSGANVLTF. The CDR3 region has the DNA TGCGCCAGCAGCTTGTCGGTCTGGGCAGGCATTAGCTCTGGGGCCAACGTCCTGACTTTC.

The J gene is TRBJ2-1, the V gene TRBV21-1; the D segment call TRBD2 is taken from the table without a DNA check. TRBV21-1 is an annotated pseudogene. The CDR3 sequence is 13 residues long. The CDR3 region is CASSKGREDEQFF. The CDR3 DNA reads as TGTGCCAGCAGCAAAGGACGGGAGGATGAGCAGTTCTTC.

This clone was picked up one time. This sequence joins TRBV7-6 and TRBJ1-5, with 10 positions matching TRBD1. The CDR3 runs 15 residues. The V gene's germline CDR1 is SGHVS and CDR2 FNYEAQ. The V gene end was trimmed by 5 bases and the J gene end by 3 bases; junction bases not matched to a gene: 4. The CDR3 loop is CASSPGQGFNQPQHF. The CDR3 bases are TGTGCCAGCAGCCCGGGACAGGGGTTCAATCAGCCCCAGCATTTT. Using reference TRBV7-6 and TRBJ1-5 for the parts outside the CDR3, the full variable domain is GAGVSQSPRYKVTKRGQDVALRCDPISGHVSLYWYRQALGQGPEFLTYFNYEAQQDKSGLPNDRFSAERPEGSISTLTIQRTEQRDSAMYRCASSPGQGFNQPQHFGDGTRLSIL.